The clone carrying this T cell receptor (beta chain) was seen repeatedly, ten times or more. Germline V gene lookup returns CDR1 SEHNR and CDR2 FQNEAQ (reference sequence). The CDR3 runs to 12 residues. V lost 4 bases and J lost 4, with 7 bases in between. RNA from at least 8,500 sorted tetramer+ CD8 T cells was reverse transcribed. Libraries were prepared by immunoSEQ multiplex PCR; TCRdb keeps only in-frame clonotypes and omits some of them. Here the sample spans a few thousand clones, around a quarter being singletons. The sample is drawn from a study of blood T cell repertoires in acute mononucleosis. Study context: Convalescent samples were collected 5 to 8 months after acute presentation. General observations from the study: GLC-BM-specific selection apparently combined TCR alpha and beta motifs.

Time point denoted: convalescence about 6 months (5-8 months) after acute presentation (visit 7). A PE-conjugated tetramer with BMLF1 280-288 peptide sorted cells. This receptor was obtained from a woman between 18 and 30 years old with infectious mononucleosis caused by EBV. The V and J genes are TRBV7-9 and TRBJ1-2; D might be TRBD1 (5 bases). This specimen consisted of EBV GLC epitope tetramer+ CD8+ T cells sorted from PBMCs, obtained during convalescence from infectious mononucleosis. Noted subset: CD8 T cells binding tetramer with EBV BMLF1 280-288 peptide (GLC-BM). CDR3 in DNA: TGTGCCAGCAGCTCAGGGCCCTATGGCTACACCTTC. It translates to CASSSGPYGYTF.